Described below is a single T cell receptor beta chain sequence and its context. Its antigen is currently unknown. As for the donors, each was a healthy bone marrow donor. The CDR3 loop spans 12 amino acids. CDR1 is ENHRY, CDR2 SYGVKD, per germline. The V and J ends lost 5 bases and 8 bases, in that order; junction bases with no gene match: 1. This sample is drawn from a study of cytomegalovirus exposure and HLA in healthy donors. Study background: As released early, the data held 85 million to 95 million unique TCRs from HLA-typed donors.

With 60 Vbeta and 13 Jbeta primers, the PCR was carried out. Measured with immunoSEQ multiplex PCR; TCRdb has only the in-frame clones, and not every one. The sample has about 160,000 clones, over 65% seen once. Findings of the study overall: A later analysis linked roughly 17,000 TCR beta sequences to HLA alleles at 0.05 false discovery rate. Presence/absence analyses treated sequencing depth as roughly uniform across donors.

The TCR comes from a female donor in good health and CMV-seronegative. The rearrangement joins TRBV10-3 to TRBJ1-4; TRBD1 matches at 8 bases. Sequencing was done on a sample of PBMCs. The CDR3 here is CAISRDREKLFF. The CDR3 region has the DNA TGTGCCATCAGTAGGGACAGGGAAAAACTGTTTTTT.